Shown below are 31 T cell receptor beta chains from a single sample sequenced in a study of blood T cell repertoires in COVID-19. The protocol was immunoSEQ multiplex PCR, while the TCRdb copy is restricted to in-frame clones and leaves out a portion. The data hold 400,000 to 450,000 clones, with over 75% observed a single time. The sequencing sample was made of peripheral blood. The receptors here all came from a woman between 40 and 55 years old with COVID-19, enrolled during active disease.

This sequence joins TRBV5-6 and TRBJ2-3, with TRBD2 as a possible D gene (5 bases). The CDR3 has 12 amino acids. CDR1 SGHDT and CDR2 YYEEEE come from the germline V gene. Deletions cut 3 bases from V and 6 bases from J, with 8 bases between. CDR3 residues: CASSSIADTQYF. The CDR3 nucleotides read TGTGCCAGCAGCTCTATAGCGGATACGCAGTATTTT.

V is TRBV5-8 and J is TRBJ1-5, with 8 positions matching TRBD1. This CDR3 is 16 amino acids long. With 4 bases clipped from V and 6 bases from J, the junction kept 12 bases outside the gene matches. Germline V gene lookup returns CDR1 SGHTS and CDR2 YDEGEE. CDR3 in amino acids: CASSPRTGPLSQPQHF. As DNA, the CDR3 is TGTGCCAGCAGCCCGAGGACAGGGCCGTTATCTCAGCCCCAGCATTTT. Complete variable domain (other parts from reference TRBV5-8 and TRBJ1-5): EAGVTQSPTHLIKTRGQQATLRCSPISGHTSVYWYQQALGLGLQFLLWYDEGEERNRGNFPPRFSGRQFPNYSSELNVNALELEDSALYLCASSPRTGPLSQPQHFGDGTRLSIL.

The rearrangement uses TRBV7-2 and TRBJ2-3; D uncertain. Trimming stripped 1 base from V and 2 bases from J, with 13 bases between. The CDR3 totals 16 residues. The V gene's germline CDR1 is SGHTA and CDR2 FQGNSA. CDR3 DNA: TGTGCCAGCAGCTTAGAATCCATGGGCCCCACAGATACGCAGTATTTT. It specifies CASSLESMGPTDTQYF.

This chain joins TRBV7-2 and TRBJ2-3; D remains ambiguous. Trimming removed 5 bases at V and 6 bases at J, with 12 bases between. The CDR3 runs to 13 residues. CDR1 and CDR2 (germline): SGHTA, FQGNSA. The DNA for the CDR3 is TGTGCCAGCAGCACCTTCTACTCCGATACGCAGTATTTT. This sequence encodes CASSTFYSDTQYF. Variable domain in full (rest from reference TRBV7-2 and TRBJ2-3): GAGVSQSPSNKVTEKGKDVELRCDPISGHTALYWYRQSLGQGLEFLIYFQGNSAPDKSGLPSDRFSAERTGGSVSTLTIQRTQQEDSAVYLCASSTFYSDTQYFGPGTRLTVL.

The chain joins TRBV9 to TRBJ1-3; no firm D call. The CDR3 is made up of 16 amino acids. Trimming shortened V by 0 bases and J by 3 bases, and 13 bases separated the two germline ends. From germline, CDR1 is SGDLS and CDR2 YYNGEE. CDR3 residues: CASSVGVGRGGNTIYF. The CDR3 DNA sequence: TGTGCCAGCAGCGTAGGAGTAGGGAGAGGTGGAAACACCATATATTTT.

Worth noting for this clone: The junction shows a germline mismatch at one end, possibly a read error. The rearrangement links TRBV2 to TRBJ1-2; TRBD1 is a possible D gene (5 bases). The CDR3 consists of 13 residues. Germline V gene lookup returns CDR1 SNHLY and CDR2 FYNNEI. The CDR3 DNA is TGTGCCAGCAGTGAAGCGCTTCGGGCAGGGAAGAAGTTC. This translates into CASSEALRAGKKF.

The gene calls are TRBV7-3 and TRBJ2-2; no definite D call. Per the germline V gene, CDR1 is SGHTA and CDR2 is FQGTGA. Deletions cut 3 bases from V and 5 bases from J, with 4 bases between. This CDR3 region has 12 residues. CDR3 DNA: TGTGCCAGCAGCTTGCGGACCGGGGAGCTGTTTTTT. This gives the protein CASSLRTGELFF.

The chain couples TRBV4-2 to TRBJ2-2, with D perhaps matching TRBD2 (5 bases). V shed 0 bases and J shed 6 bases, with 11 bases lying between them. The CDR3 is made up of 15 amino acids. Germline loops: CDR1 LGHNA, CDR2 YNFKEQ. The CDR3: CASSQDGLASGELFF. The CDR3 DNA sequence: TGTGCCAGCAGCCAAGATGGGCTAGCCTCCGGGGAGCTGTTTTTT.

This chain uses TRBV6-4 with TRBJ1-1; no firm D call. The CDR3 sequence is 13 residues long. Germline V gene data show CDR1 as MRHNA and CDR2 as SNTAGT. V was pared by 4 bases and J by 2 bases, with 8 bases between. CDR3 loop: CASSVGVNTEAFF. The CDR3 region has the DNA TGTGCCAGCAGTGTAGGAGTAAACACTGAAGCTTTCTTT.

This chain uses TRBV4-3 with TRBJ1-5; D gene ambiguous. CDR1 is LGHNA, CDR2 YSLEER, per germline. V lost 0 bases and J 4 bases, leaving 4 bases between the germline ends. The CDR3 contains 13 residues. The CDR3 region is CASSQDPNQPQHF. CDR3 nucleotide sequence: TGCGCCAGCAGCCAAGATCCGAATCAGCCCCAGCATTTT.

J is TRBJ2-7 and V is TRBV6-2 or TRBV6-3; tentative D call: TRBD2 (5 bases). The germline CDR1 and CDR2 sequences are MNHEY and SVGEGT. V lost 5 bases and J lost 4, with 12 bases in between. The CDR3 consists of 13 residues. CDR3 bases: TGTGCCAGCAGTGACTACCCGGTGTACGAGCAGTACTTC. It specifies CASSDYPVYEQYF.

The rearrangement links TRBV19 to TRBJ2-7; TRBD2 agrees at 9 bases. Germline CDR1 LNHDA, CDR2 SQIVND (reference sequence). This CDR3 comprises 15 residues. The trim removed 6 bases at V and 2 bases at J, leaving 8 bases unmatched. The CDR3: CASSPSGDTTYEQYF. The CDR3 DNA is TGTGCCAGTAGCCCTAGCGGGGACACCACCTACGAGCAGTACTTC.

CDR3 DNA sequence: TGTGCCAGCAGTTTAAACAGGTGGCAGATTATGCCCCAGCATTTT. Translating it yields CASSLNRWQIMPQHF. The chain recombines TRBV27 with TRBJ1-5; possible D gene TRBD1, 5 bases. V was cut by 2 bases and J by 9 bases, with 17 bases left in between. This CDR3 region has 15 residues. Germline V gives CDR1 MNHEY, CDR2 SMNVEV (reference sequence).

DNA for the CDR3: TGTGCCAACGGGATAAAAAGCAATCAGCCCCAGCATTTT. Its protein product is CANGIKSNQPQHF. The chain employs TRBV28 and TRBJ1-5; D call uncertain. The CDR3 length is 13 residues. V was clipped by 10 bases and J by 1 base, with 11 bases between them. Germline V gene data show CDR1 as MDHEN and CDR2 as SYDVKM.

This clone was detected only once. The chain links TRBV6-1 to TRBJ2-3, with a possible D match to TRBD2 (6 bases). Germline assignment: CDR1 MNHNS and CDR2 SASEGT. The CDR3 sequence is 15 residues long. V was trimmed by 1 base and J by 0 bases, leaving 8 bases between them. Here the CDR3 reads CASSEGAGSTDTQYF. CDR3 sequence (DNA): TGTGCCAGCAGTGAAGGAGCGGGCAGCACAGATACGCAGTATTTT.

The V call is TRBV18, the J call TRBJ2-3; 10 positions match TRBD2. The V and J ends lost 6 bases and 6 bases, in that order; junction bases with no gene match: 15. The CDR3 consists of 17 residues. The germline CDR1 and CDR2 sequences are KGHSH and LQKENI. The DNA for the CDR3 is TGTGCCAGCTCGCCCGGTCGGGCTAGCGGGAGTAGGGATACGCAGTATTTT. This sequence encodes CASSPGRASGSRDTQYF. Using reference TRBV18 and TRBJ2-3 for the parts outside the CDR3, the full variable domain is NAGVMQNPRHLVRRRGQEARLRCSPMKGHSHVYWYRQLPEEGLKFMVYLQKENIIDESGMPKERFSAEFPKEGPSILRIQQVVRGDSAAYFCASSPGRASGSRDTQYFGPGTRLTVL.

The J gene is TRBJ1-1, the V gene TRBV7-2, with D possibly being TRBD1 (5 bases). The CDR3 consists of 14 residues. The V end was cut by 3 bases, the J end by 0 bases, with 8 bases between. CDR1 is SGHTA, CDR2 FQGNSA, per germline. The CDR3 spells CASSFHRLNTEAFF. CDR3 nucleotides: TGTGCCAGCAGCTTTCACAGGCTGAACACTGAAGCTTTCTTT.

The chain recombines TRBV2 with TRBJ2-5; TRBD2 matches at 8 bases. The germline V gene has CDR1 SNHLY and CDR2 FYNNEI. The CDR3 runs to 15 residues. The ends lost 2 bases at V and 0 bases at J; junction bases unmatched: 2. The CDR3 spells CASSERLANQETQYF. CDR3 nucleotide sequence: TGTGCCAGCAGTGAAAGACTAGCGAACCAAGAGACCCAGTACTTC.

This clone was recorded once. This rearrangement joins TRBV5-4 to TRBJ2-1, with 15 bases lining up with TRBD2. Germline V lookup: CDR1 SGHNT, CDR2 YYREEE (reference sequence). V shed 5 bases, J shed 4 bases, and the junction held 13 bases outside the gene matches. The CDR3 sequence is 19 residues long. The CDR3 DNA reads as TGTGCCAGCAGTAGCCTTGGGACTAGCGGGGGGCGAGGTTACAATGAGCAGTTCTTC. Encoded protein: CASSSLGTSGGRGYNEQFF.

This chain connects TRBV28 to TRBJ1-2; D unclear. V was pared by 1 base and J by 6 bases, with 12 bases between. The germline V gene has CDR1 MDHEN and CDR2 SYDVKM. The CDR3 length is 14 residues. DNA for the CDR3: TGTGCCAGCAGTTTATTCGCAACCGCGGATGGCTACACCTTC. Residues: CASSLFATADGYTF.

The chain has TRBV6-5 and TRBJ1-1; D remains ambiguous. CDR1 and CDR2 from the germline V gene are MNHEY and SVGAGI. There are 13 residues in the CDR3. Deletions cut 6 bases from V and 3 bases from J, with 11 bases between. CDR3 sequence (DNA): TGTGCCAGCAGAGGCACTACCCACACTGAAGCTTTCTTT. It yields the protein CASRGTTHTEAFF.

The J gene is TRBJ2-1, the V gene TRBV7-3; the match to TRBD2 covers 7 bases. The germline gives CDR1 SGHTA, CDR2 FQGTGA. The CDR3 totals 13 residues. V gave up 5 bases and J gave up 7 bases; unmatched junction bases: 5. The CDR3: CASSGGSGNEQFF. The CDR3 DNA follows: TGTGCCAGCAGCGGTGGTAGCGGGAATGAGCAGTTCTTC.

The chain carries TRBV9 and TRBJ2-7; a weak D match, TRBD2 (6 bases). Trimming left V 4 bases short and J 4 bases short, with 15 bases between. The CDR3 runs 14 residues. CDR1 and CDR2 from the germline V gene are SGDLS and YYNGEE. CDR3 loop: CASSPFAGRYEQYF. The CDR3 nucleotides read TGTGCCAGCAGCCCCTTTGCGGGGAGGTACGAGCAGTACTTC.

Comment on this clone: The DNA is left out, because the CDR3 cannot be placed on it with certainty; the CDR3 is given as TCRdb lists it. The chain is built from TRBV28 and TRBJ1-2; the D call in the table, TRBD1, was not verified against the DNA. A total of 15 residues make up the CDR3, ends included. Germline lookup yields CDR1 MDHEN and CDR2 SYDVKM. The CDR3 reads CAPLCQQWDRGGYTF.

This chain connects TRBV5-1 to TRBJ1-3, with 8 bases aligning to TRBD1. CDR1 is SGHRS and CDR2 is YFSETQ in the germline V gene. The CDR3 runs to 16 residues. Trimming at V came to 3 bases and at J to 4 bases, leaving 9 bases not matched to a gene. The CDR3 DNA sequence: TGCGCCAGCAGCTCCTATTCGACAGGGGCCGGAAACACCATATATTTT. It yields the protein CASSSYSTGAGNTIYF.

The rearrangement links TRBV28 to TRBJ2-1; 11 bases map to TRBD2. Unmatched junction bases numbered 12, after V lost 5 bases and J lost 3 bases. The germline V gene encodes CDR1 MDHEN and CDR2 SYDVKM. The CDR3 sequence is 18 residues long. The CDR3 DNA sequence: TGTGCCAGCAGTGGGGGTGGCCTAGCGGGGGGTTACTACAATGAGCAGTTCTTC. This codes for CASSGGGLAGGYYNEQFF.

The gene calls are TRBV2 and TRBJ2-5; possible D gene TRBD1, 5 bases. The V and J ends lost 1 base and 4 bases respectively, with 10 bases between them. Germline V gives CDR1 SNHLY, CDR2 FYNNEI. The CDR3 contains 14 residues. CDR3 coding DNA: TGTGCCAGCAGTGAAGAGGGGCTCGGAGAGACCCAGTACTTC. This codes for CASSEEGLGETQYF. The whole variable domain, filled in from reference TRBV2 and TRBJ2-5, reads EPEVTQTPSHQVTQMGQEVILRCVPISNHLYFYWYRQILGQKVEFLVSFYNNEISEKSEIFDDQFSVERPDGSNFTLKIRSTKLEDSAMYFCASSEEGLGETQYFGPGTRLLVL.

The table lists this clone with a count of one. The chain joins TRBV28 to TRBJ1-2; the D gene is possibly TRBD1 (6 bases). CDR1 is MDHEN, CDR2 SYDVKM, per germline. The CDR3 runs to 12 residues. Trimming pared 8 bases from V and 4 bases from J, leaving 11 bases between. CDR3 amino acids: CASSGTFYGYTF. Here the CDR3 DNA reads TGTGCCAGCTCCGGGACATTCTATGGCTACACCTTC.

The chain has TRBV28 and TRBJ2-5; D is ambiguous. With 1 base removed from V and 2 bases from J, the gap between germline ends came to 5 bases. The CDR3 spans 13 residues. The germline V gene encodes CDR1 MDHEN and CDR2 SYDVKM. CDR3 sequence reads: CASSLSRQETQYF. CDR3 sequence (DNA): TGTGCCAGCAGTTTATCCAGGCAAGAGACCCAGTACTTC.

This chain links TRBV9 with TRBJ2-7, with D perhaps matching TRBD2 (6 bases). Germline V gives CDR1 SGDLS, CDR2 YYNGEE. There are 13 residues in the CDR3. Trimming took off 2 bases at V and 5 bases at J, with 11 bases between the two ends. CDR3 in DNA: TGTGCCAGCAGCGTTCCCGGGGGTCACGAGCAGTACTTC. This encodes CASSVPGGHEQYF.

This clone has a handful of counts. This CDR3 is CAIEAGAGPLQPQHF. The CDR3 region has the DNA TGTGCCATCGAAGCGGGGGCGGGTCCCCTCCAGCCCCAGCATTTT. The gene calls are TRBV6-5 and TRBJ1-5; D might be TRBD1 (6 bases). Germline assignment: CDR1 MNHEY and CDR2 SVGAGI. The V end was cut by 10 bases, the J end by 7 bases, with 23 bases between. This CDR3 comprises 15 residues.